These T cell receptor beta chains were read from a single sample in a study of blood T cells in healthy people across ages. Each CDR3 protein is one row after TCRdb ran MiXCR on the 5' RACE reads. The table lists approximately 2,000,000 distinct CDR3 sequences, about 39% of them singletons. Sample: blood. The receptor set was obtained from a human donor in good health. The CDR3 runs from the conserved cysteine through the conserved F or W. The D gene is left open where the match is weak. Size is stated for part of the rows, as once, few or many counts, or as a class when the clone is expanded.

abundance: few
j_gene: TRBJ2-3
d_gene: TRBD2
v_gene: TRBV5-6
CDR3aa: CASTLLAGGDADTQYF
CDR3nt: TGTGCCAGCACTTTACTAGCGGGGGGAGACGCAGATACGCAGTATTTT

abundance: once
j_gene: TRBJ2-2
d_gene: TRBD1
v_gene: TRBV4-2
CDR3aa: CASSQVTGGGTGELFF
CDR3nt: TGTGCCAGCAGCCAAGTCACAGGGGGCGGGACCGGGGAGCTGTTTTTT

abundance: -
j_gene: TRBJ1-2
d_gene: -
v_gene: TRBV4-1
CDR3aa: CASSQESAGFENYGYTF
CDR3nt: TGCGCCAGCAGCCAAGAATCGGCCGGATTCGAAAACTATGGCTACACCTTC

abundance: once
j_gene: TRBJ2-1
d_gene: -
v_gene: TRBV14
CDR3aa: CASSFFEQFF
CDR3nt: TGTGCCAGCAGCTTCTTCGAGCAGTTCTTC

abundance: few
j_gene: TRBJ2-6
d_gene: -
v_gene: TRBV6-5
CDR3aa: CASSYSGGPGANVLTF
CDR3nt: TGTGCCAGCAGTTACTCGGGAGGACCTGGGGCCAACGTCCTGACTTTC

abundance: -
j_gene: TRBJ1-1
d_gene: -
v_gene: TRBV7-8
CDR3aa: CASSPIDFVGTEAFF
CDR3nt: TGTGCCAGCAGCCCCATTGATTTCGTGGGCACTGAAGCTTTCTTT

abundance: few
j_gene: TRBJ1-5
d_gene: -
v_gene: TRBV20-1
CDR3aa: CSAQGNQPQHF
CDR3nt: TGCAGTGCCCAGGGGAATCAGCCCCAGCATTTT

abundance: few
j_gene: TRBJ1-6
d_gene: -
v_gene: TRBV7-9
CDR3aa: CASSLDSANSPLHF
CDR3nt: TGTGCCAGCAGCTTAGACAGTGCTAATTCACCCCTCCACTTT

abundance: few
j_gene: TRBJ2-5
d_gene: TRBD1
v_gene: TRBV20-1
CDR3aa: CSAERQGFSEGEQYF
CDR3nt: TGCAGTGCCGAGAGACAGGGATTTTCTGAGGGGGAGCAGTACTTC

abundance: -
j_gene: TRBJ2-5
d_gene: TRBD2
v_gene: TRBV20-1
CDR3aa: CSAPETSGGIMRETQYF
CDR3nt: TGCAGTGCTCCCGAGACTAGCGGGGGGATTATGCGGGAGACCCAGTACTTC

abundance: -
j_gene: TRBJ2-2
d_gene: -
v_gene: TRBV4-2
CDR3aa: CASSQVGANTGELFF
CDR3nt: TGTGCCAGCAGCCAAGTTGGGGCGAACACCGGGGAGCTGTTTTTT

abundance: -
j_gene: TRBJ2-1
d_gene: TRBD1
v_gene: TRBV11-2
CDR3aa: CASSPGTGGDEQFF
CDR3nt: TGTGCCAGCAGCCCCGGGACAGGGGGCGATGAGCAGTTCTTC

abundance: few
j_gene: TRBJ2-4
d_gene: TRBD2
v_gene: TRBV15
CDR3aa: CATSGIAGKNIQYF
CDR3nt: TGTGCCACCAGCGGGATAGCGGGGAAAAACATTCAGTACTTC

abundance: -
j_gene: TRBJ2-5
d_gene: -
v_gene: TRBV7-9
CDR3aa: CASSQLASQETQYF
CDR3nt: TGTGCCAGCAGCCAACTAGCCAGCCAAGAGACCCAGTACTTC

abundance: few
j_gene: TRBJ2-7
d_gene: -
v_gene: TRBV27
CDR3aa: CASSLSLQTYEQYF
CDR3nt: TGTGCCAGCAGTTTATCCCTTCAAACCTACGAGCAGTACTTC

abundance: few
j_gene: TRBJ2-1
d_gene: TRBD2
v_gene: TRBV5-1
CDR3aa: CASSSTGGGAYNEQFF
CDR3nt: TGCGCCAGCAGCTCCACTGGCGGGGGGGCATACAATGAGCAGTTCTTC

abundance: -
j_gene: TRBJ1-6
d_gene: TRBD1
v_gene: TRBV3-1
CDR3aa: CASSPQGAGSPLHF
CDR3nt: TGTGCCAGCAGCCCGCAGGGGGCCGGCTCACCCCTCCACTTT

abundance: -
j_gene: TRBJ2-7
d_gene: -
v_gene: TRBV4-3
CDR3aa: CASSRPPLGGYF
CDR3nt: TGCGCCAGCAGCCGACCCCCATTGGGGGGGTACTTC

abundance: -
j_gene: TRBJ2-1
d_gene: -
v_gene: TRBV12-3/TRBV12-4
CDR3aa: CASRDDRHNEQFF
CDR3nt: TGTGCCAGCAGAGACGACAGGCACAATGAGCAGTTCTTC

abundance: few
j_gene: TRBJ2-1
d_gene: TRBD2
v_gene: TRBV4-2
CDR3aa: CASSQLYSGAGDYEQFF
CDR3nt: TGTGCCAGCAGCCAACTATACAGCGGGGCGGGGGATTATGAGCAGTTCTTC